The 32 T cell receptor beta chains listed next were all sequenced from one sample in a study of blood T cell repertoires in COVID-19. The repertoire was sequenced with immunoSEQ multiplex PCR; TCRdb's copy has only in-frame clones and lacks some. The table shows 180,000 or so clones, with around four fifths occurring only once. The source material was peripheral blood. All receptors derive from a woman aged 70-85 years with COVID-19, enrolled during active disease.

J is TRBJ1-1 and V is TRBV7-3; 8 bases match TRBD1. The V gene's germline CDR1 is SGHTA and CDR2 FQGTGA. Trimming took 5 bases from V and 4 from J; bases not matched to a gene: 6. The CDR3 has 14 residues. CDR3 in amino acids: CASSIRQGATEAFF. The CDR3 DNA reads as TGTGCCAGCAGCATCCGGCAGGGGGCCACTGAAGCTTTCTTT.

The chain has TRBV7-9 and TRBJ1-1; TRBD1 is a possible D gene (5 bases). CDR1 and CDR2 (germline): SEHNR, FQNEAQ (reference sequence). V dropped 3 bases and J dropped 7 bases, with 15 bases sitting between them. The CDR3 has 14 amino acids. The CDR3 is CASSFEGTAGEAFF. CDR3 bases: TGTGCCAGCAGCTTTGAGGGGACTGCAGGTGAAGCTTTCTTT.

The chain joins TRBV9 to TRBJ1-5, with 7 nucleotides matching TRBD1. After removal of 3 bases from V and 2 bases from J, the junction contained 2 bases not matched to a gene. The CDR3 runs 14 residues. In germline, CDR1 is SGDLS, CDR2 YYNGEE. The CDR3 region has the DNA TGTGCCAGCAGCGGAACAGGGGGCAATCAGCCCCAGCATTTT. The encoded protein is CASSGTGGNQPQHF.

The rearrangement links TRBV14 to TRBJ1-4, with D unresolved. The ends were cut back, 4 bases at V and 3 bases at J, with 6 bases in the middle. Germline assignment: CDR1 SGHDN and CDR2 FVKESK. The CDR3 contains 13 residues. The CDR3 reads CASSREANEKLFF. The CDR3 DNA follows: TGTGCCAGCAGCCGGGAGGCTAATGAAAAACTGTTTTTT.

In DNA form, the CDR3 reads TGCGCCAGCAGCTCTTCGGGTGAGCAGTTCTTC. Its translation: CASSSSGEQFF. V is TRBV5-1 and J is TRBJ2-1; the D is unclear. The germline CDR1 and CDR2 sequences are SGHRS and YFSETQ. The CDR3 has 11 amino acids. With 3 bases removed from V and 9 bases from J, the gap between germline ends came to 7 bases.

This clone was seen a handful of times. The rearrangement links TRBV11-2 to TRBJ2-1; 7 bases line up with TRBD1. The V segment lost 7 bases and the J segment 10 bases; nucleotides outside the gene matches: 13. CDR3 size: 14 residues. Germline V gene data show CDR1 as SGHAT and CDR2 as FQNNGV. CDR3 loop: CASIYHELGGEQFF. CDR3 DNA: TGTGCCAGCATCTATCACGAATTAGGGGGCGAGCAGTTCTTC. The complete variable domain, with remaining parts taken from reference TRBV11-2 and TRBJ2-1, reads EAGVAQSPRYKIIEKRQSVAFWCNPISGHATLYWYQQILGQGPKLLIQFQNNGVVDDSQLPKDRFSAERLKGVDSTLKIQPAKLEDSAVYLCASIYHELGGEQFFGPGTRLTVL.

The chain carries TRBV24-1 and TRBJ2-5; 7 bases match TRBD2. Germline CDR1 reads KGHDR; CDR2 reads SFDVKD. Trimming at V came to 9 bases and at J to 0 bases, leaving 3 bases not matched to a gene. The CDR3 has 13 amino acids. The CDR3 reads CATRSGYQETQYF. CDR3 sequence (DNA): TGTGCCACCCGTAGCGGGTACCAAGAGACCCAGTACTTC.

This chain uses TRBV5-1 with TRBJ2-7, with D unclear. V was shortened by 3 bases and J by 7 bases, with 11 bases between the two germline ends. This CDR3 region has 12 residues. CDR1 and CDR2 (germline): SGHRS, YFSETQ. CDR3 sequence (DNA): TGCGCCAGCAGCTCCGGGTCCCGGGAGCAGTACGTC. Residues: CASSSGSREQYV.

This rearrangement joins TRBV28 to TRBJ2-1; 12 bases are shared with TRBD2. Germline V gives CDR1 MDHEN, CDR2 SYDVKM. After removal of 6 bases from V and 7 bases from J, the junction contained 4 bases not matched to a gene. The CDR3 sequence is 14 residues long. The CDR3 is CASRTSGSKNEQFF. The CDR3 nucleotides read TGTGCCAGCAGGACTAGCGGGAGTAAGAATGAGCAGTTCTTC.

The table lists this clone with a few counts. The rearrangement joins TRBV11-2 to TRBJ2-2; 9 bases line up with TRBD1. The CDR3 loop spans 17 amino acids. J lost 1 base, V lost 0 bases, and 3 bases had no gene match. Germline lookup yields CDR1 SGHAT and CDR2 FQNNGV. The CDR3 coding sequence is TGTGCCAGCAGCTTAGAGTGGGGACAGGGGAACACCGGGGAGCTGTTTTTT. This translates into CASSLEWGQGNTGELFF. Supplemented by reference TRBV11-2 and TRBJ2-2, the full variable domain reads EAGVAQSPRYKIIEKRQSVAFWCNPISGHATLYWYQQILGQGPKLLIQFQNNGVVDDSQLPKDRFSAERLKGVDSTLKIQPAKLEDSAVYLCASSLEWGQGNTGELFFGEGSRLTVL.

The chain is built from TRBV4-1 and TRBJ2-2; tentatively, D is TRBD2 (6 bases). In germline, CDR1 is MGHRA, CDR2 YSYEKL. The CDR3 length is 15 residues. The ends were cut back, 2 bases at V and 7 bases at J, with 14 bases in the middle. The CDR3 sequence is CASSQPISGGGELFF. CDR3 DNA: TGCGCCAGCAGCCAACCCATTAGCGGAGGCGGGGAGCTGTTTTTT.

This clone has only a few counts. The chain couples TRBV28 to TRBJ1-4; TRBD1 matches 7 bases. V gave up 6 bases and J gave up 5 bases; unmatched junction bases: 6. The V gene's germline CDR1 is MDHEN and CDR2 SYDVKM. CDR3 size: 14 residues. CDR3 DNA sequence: TGTGCCAGCAGCTTAGTACAGGGGAATGAAAAACTGTTTTTT. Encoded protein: CASSLVQGNEKLFF.

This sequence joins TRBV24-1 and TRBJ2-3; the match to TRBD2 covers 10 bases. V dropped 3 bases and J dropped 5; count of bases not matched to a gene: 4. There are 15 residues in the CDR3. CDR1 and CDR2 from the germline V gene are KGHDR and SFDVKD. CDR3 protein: CATSDLAGEGDTQYF. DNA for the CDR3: TGTGCCACCAGTGATCTAGCGGGAGAAGGAGATACGCAGTATTTT.

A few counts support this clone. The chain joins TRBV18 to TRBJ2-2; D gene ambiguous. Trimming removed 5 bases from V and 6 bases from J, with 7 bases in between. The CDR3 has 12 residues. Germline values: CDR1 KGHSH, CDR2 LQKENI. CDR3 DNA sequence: TGTGCCAGCTCATCGACTTCCGGGGAGCTGTTTTTT. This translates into CASSSTSGELFF.

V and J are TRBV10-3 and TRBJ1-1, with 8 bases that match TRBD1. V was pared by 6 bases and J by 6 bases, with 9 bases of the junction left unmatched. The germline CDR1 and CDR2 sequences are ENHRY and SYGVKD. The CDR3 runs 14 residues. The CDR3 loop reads CAISAGGGGAEAFF. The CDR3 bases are TGTGCCATCAGCGCAGGGGGCGGGGGTGCTGAAGCTTTCTTT.

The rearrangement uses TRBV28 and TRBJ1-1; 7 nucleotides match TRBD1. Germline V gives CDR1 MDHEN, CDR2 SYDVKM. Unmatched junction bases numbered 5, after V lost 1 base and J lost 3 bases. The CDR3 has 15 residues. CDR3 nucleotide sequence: TGTGCCAGCAGTTTATCGACAGGGCCGTACACTGAAGCTTTCTTT. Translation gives CASSLSTGPYTEAFF.

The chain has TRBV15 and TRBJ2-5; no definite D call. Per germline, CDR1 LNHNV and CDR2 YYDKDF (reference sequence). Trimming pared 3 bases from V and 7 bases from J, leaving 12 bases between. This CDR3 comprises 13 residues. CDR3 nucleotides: TGTGCCACCAGCAGGAGCCCAGGTTCGACCCAGTACTTC. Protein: CATSRSPGSTQYF.

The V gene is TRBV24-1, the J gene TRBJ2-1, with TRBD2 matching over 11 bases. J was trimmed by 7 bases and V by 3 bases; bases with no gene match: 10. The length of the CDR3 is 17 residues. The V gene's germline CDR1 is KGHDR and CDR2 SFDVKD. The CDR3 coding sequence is TGTGCCACCAGTGATCGCTCTAGCGGGAGGAGCCTAAATGAGCAGTTCTTC. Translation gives CATSDRSSGRSLNEQFF.

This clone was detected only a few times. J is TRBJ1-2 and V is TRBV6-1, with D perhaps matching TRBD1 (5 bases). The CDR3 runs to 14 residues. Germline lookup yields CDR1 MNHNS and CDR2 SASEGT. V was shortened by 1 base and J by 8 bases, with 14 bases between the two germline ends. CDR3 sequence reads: CASSEGLGLGGYTF. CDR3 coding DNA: TGTGCCAGCAGTGAAGGGTTGGGGCTAGGGGGCTACACCTTC.

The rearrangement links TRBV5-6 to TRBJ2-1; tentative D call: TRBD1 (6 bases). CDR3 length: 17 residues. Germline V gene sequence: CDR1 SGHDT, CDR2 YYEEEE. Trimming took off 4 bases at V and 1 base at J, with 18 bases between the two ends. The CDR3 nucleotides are TGTGCCAGCAGCCGCCTTCTCACAGGGATATCCTACAATGAGCAGTTCTTC. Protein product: CASSRLLTGISYNEQFF.

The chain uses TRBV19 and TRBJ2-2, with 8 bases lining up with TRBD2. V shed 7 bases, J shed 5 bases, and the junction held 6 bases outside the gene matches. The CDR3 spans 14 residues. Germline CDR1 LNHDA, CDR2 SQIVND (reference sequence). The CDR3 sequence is CASIQAGATGELFF. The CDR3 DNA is TGTGCCAGTATCCAAGCGGGGGCTACCGGGGAGCTGTTTTTT.

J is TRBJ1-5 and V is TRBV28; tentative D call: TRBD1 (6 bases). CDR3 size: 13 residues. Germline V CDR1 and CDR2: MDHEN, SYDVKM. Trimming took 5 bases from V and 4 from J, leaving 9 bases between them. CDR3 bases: TGTGCCAGCAGTAAGAGGGGGAATCAGCCCCAGCATTTT. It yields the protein CASSKRGNQPQHF. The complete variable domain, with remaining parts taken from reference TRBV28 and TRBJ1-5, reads DVKVTQSSRYLVKRTGEKVFLECVQDMDHENMFWYRQDPGLGLRLIYFSYDVKMKEKGDIPEGYSVSREKKERFSLILESASTNQTSMYLCASSKRGNQPQHFGDGTRLSIL.

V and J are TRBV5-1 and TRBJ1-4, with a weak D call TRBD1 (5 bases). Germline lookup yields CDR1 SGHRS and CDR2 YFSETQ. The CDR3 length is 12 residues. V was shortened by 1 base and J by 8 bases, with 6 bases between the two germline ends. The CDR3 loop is CASSLTGEKLFF. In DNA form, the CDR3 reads TGCGCCAGCAGCTTGACAGGCGAAAAACTGTTTTTT.

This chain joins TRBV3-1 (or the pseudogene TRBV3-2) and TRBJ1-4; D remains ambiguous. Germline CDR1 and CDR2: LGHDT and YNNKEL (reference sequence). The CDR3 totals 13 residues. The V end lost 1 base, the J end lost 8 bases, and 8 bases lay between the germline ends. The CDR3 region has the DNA TGTGCCAGCAGCCAAGGGTTGAGCGAAAAACTGTTTTTT. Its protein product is CASSQGLSEKLFF.

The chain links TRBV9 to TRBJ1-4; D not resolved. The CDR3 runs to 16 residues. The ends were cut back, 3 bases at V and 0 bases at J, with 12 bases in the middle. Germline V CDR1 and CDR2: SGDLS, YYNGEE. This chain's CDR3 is CASSAGRGTTNEKLFF. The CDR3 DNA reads TGTGCCAGCAGCGCCGGACGGGGAACAACTAATGAAAAACTGTTTTTT.

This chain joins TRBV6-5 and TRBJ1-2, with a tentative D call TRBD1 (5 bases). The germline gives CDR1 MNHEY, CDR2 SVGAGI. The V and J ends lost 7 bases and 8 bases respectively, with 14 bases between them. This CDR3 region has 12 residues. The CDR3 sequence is CASTTASSGYTF. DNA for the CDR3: TGTGCCAGCACGACAGCATCGAGCGGCTACACCTTC.

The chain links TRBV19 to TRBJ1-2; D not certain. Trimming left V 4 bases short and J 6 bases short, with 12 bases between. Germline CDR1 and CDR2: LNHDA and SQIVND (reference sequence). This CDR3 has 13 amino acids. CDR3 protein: CASSRFTPNGYTF. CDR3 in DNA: TGTGCCAGTAGTAGGTTTACCCCTAATGGCTACACCTTC.

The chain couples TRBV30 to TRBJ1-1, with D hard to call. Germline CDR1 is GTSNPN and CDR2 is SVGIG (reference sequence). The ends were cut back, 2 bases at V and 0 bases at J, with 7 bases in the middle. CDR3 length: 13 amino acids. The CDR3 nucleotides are TGTGCCTGGAGTTTTAGCGTGAACACTGAAGCTTTCTTT. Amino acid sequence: CAWSFSVNTEAFF.

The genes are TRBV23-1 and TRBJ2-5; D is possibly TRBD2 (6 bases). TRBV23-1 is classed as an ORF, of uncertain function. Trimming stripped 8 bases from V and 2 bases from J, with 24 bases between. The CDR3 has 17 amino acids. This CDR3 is CASQVGEAHGFQETQYF. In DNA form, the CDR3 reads TGCGCCAGCCAGGTCGGGGAGGCCCACGGTTTTCAAGAGACCCAGTACTTC.

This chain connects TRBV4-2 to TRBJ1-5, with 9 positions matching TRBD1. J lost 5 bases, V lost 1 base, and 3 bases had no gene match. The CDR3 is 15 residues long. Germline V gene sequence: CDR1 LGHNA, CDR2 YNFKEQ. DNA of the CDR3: TGTGCCAGCAGCCAAGGACAGGGGGACGATCAGCCCCAGCATTTT. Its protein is CASSQGQGDDQPQHF.

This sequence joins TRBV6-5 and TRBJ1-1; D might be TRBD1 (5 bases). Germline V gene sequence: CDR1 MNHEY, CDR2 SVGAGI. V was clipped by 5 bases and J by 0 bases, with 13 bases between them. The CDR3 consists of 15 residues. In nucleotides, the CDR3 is TGTGCCAGCAGTCGCCTCAGGGTTCTGAACACTGAAGCTTTCTTT. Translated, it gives CASSRLRVLNTEAFF.

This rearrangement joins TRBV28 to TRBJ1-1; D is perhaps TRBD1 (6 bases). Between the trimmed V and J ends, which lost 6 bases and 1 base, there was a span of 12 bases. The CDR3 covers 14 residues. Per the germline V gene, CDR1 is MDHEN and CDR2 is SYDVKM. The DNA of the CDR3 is TGTGCCAGCAGGAAACAGGGTCCGAACACTGAAGCTTTCTTT. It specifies CASRKQGPNTEAFF.